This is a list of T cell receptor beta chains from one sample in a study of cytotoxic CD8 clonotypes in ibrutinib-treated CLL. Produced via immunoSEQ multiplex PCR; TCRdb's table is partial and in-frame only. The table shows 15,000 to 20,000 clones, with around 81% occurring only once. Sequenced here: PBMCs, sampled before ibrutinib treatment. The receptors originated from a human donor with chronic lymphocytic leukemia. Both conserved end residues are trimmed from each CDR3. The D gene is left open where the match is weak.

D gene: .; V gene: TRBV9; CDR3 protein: ASSVVAGEFTGELF
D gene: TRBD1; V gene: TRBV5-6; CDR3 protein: ASSFRGLYTEAF
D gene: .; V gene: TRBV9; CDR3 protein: ASSVDGYQPQH
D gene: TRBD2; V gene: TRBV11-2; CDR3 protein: ASSLGGALETQY
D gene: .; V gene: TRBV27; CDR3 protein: ASSWGLATDTQY
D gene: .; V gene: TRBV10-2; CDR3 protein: ASLDLALSYEQY
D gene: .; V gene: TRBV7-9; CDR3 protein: ASSFLEANTEAF
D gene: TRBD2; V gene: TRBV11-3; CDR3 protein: ASSLGGTKEQY
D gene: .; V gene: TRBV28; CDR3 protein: ASSPVGVGYEQY
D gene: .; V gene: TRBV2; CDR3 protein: ASRGGQGDETQY
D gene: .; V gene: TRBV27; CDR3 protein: ASSLSGRNEQY
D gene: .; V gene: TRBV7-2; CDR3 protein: ASSLSAYSNQPQH
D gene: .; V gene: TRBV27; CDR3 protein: ASSLGAANVLT
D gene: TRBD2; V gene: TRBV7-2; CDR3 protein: ASSSGLAGAYEQY
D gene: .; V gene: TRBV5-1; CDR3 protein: ASSLKRTLPYEQY
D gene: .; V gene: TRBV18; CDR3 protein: ASSPGLTNYNEQF
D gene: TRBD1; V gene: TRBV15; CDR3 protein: ATSRGQGGRETQY
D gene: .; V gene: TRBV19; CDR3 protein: ASTDLDTYEQY
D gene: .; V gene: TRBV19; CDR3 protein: ASSTGTKQETQY
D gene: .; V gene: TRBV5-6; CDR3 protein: ASSLVGLYEQY
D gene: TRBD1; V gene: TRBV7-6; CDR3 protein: ASSPGTGGPTNEKLF
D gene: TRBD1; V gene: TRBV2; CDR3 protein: ASTLGTVRETQY
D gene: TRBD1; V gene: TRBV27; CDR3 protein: ASSSLGGGQGADTQY
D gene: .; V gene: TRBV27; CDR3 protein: ASSLRRGRIETQY
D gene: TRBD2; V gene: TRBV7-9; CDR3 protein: ASSLATGGRATDTQY
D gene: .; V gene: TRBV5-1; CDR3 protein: ASFVEGTDTQY
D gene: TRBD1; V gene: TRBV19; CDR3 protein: ASSIDRWDRLAGNTIY
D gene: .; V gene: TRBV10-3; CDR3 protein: AISLGGGELF
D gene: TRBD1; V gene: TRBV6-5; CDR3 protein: ASKTGAATDTQY
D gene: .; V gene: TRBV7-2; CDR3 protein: ASSLMVDEQF